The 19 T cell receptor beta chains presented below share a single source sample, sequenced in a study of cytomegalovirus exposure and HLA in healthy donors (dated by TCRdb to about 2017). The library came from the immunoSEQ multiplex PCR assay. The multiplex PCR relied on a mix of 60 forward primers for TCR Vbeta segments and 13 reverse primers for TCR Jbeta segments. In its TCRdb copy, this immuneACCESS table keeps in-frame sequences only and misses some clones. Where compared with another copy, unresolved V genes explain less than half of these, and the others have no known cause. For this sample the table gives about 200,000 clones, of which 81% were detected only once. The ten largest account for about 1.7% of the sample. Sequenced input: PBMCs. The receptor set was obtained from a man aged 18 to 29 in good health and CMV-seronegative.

The CDR3 protein is CASSSTGLSNQPQHF. The CDR3 nucleotides read TGTGCCAGCAGCTCGACAGGACTTAGCAATCAGCCCCAGCATTTT. The chain carries TRBV5-6 and TRBJ1-5; D may be TRBD1 (6 bases). Germline V lookup: CDR1 SGHDT, CDR2 YYEEEE. The CDR3 is 15 amino acids. The V gene lost 3 bases and the J gene lost 0 bases, with 10 bases spanning the gap.

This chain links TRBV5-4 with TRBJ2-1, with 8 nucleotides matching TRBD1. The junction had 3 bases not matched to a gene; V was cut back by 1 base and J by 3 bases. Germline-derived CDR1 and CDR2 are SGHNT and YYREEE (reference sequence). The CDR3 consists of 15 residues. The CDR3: CASSLPGTGYNEQFF. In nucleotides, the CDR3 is TGTGCCAGCAGCTTGCCTGGGACAGGCTACAATGAGCAGTTCTTC. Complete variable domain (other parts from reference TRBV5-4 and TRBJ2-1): ETGVTQSPTHLIKTRGQQVTLRCSSQSGHNTVSWYQQALGQGPQFIFQYYREEENGRGNFPPRFSGLQFPNYSSELNVNALELDDSALYLCASSLPGTGYNEQFFGPGTRLTVL.

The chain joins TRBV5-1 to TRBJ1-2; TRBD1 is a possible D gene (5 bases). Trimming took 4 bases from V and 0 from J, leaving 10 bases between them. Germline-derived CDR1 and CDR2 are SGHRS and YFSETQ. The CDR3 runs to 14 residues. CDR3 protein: CASSELTANYGYTF. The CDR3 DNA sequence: TGCGCCAGCAGCGAATTGACAGCTAACTATGGCTACACCTTC.

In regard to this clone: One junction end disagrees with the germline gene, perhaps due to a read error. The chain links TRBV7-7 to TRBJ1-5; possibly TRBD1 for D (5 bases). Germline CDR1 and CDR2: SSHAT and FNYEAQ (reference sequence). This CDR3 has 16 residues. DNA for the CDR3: TGTGCTAGCAGCTTAGAAGCCCGACAGCCTAATCAGCCCCAGCATTTT. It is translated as CASSLEARQPNQPQHF.

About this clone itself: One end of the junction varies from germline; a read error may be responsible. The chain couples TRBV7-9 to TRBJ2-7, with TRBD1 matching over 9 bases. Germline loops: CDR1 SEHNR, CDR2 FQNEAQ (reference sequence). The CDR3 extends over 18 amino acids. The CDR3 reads CSSSFRQGGNPDGYEQYF. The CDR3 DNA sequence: TGTTCCAGCAGCTTCCGACAGGGGGGCAACCCCGATGGATACGAGCAGTACTTC. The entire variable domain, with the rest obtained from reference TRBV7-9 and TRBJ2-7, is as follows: DTGVSQNPRHKITKRGQNVTFRCDPISEHNRLYWYRQTLGQGPEFLTYFQNEAQLEKSRLLSDRFSAERPKGSFSTLEIQRTEQGDSAMYLCSSSFRQGGNPDGYEQYFGPGTRLTVT.

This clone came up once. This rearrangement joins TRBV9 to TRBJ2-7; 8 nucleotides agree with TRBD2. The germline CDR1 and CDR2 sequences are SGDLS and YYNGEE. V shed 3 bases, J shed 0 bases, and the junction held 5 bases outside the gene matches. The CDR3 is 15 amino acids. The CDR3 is CASSASGTSSYEQYF. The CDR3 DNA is TGTGCCAGCAGCGCGTCCGGGACTAGCTCCTACGAGCAGTACTTC.

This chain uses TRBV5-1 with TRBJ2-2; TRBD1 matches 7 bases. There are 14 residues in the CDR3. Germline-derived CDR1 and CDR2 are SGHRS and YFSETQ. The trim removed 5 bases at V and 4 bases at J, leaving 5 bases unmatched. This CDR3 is CASRQTGTTGELFF. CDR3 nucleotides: TGCGCCAGCAGGCAGACAGGGACCACCGGGGAGCTGTTTTTT.

CDR3 residues: CASSLAGGGTEAFF. In DNA form, the CDR3 reads TGTGCCAGCAGCTTGGCAGGGGGCGGAACTGAAGCTTTCTTT. The chain joins TRBV5-6 to TRBJ1-1, with 8 bases matching TRBD1. This CDR3 region has 14 residues. Germline values: CDR1 SGHDT, CDR2 YYEEEE. The V gene end was trimmed by 0 bases and the J gene end by 5 bases; junction bases not matched to a gene: 3.

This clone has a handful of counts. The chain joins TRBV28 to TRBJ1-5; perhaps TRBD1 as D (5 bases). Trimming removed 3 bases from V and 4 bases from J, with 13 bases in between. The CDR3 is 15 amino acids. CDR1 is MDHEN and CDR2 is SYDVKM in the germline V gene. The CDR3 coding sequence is TGTGCCAGCAGTTTGGGGGGGGTCGGGAATCAGCCCCAGCATTTT. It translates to CASSLGGVGNQPQHF.

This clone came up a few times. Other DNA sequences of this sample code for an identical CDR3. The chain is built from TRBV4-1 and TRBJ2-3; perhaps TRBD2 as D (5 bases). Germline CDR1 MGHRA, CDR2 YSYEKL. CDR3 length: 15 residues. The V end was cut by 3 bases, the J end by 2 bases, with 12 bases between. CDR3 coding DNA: TGCGCCAGCAGCCAGGGTCGGGATTACACAGATACGCAGTATTTT. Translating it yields CASSQGRDYTDTQYF.

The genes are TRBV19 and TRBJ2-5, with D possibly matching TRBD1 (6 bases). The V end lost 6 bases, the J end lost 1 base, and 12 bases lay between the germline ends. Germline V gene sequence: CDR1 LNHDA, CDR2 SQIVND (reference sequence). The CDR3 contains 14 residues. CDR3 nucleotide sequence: TGTGCCAGTAGGGAAACAGGGACCCAAGAGACCCAGTACTTC. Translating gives CASRETGTQETQYF. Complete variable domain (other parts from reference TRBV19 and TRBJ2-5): DGGITQSPKYLFRKEGQNVTLSCEQNLNHDAMYWYRQDPGQGLRLIYYSQIVNDFQKGDIAEGYSVSREKKESFPLTVTSAQKNPTAFYLCASRETGTQETQYFGPGTRLLVL.

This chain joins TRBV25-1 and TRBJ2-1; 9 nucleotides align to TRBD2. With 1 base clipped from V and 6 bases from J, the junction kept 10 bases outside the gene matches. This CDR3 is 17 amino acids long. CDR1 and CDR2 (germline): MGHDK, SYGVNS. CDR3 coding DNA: TGTGCCAGCAGTGAATGGGAGGGCGGGAGGGGGGGCAATGAGCAGTTCTTC. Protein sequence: CASSEWEGGRGGNEQFF.

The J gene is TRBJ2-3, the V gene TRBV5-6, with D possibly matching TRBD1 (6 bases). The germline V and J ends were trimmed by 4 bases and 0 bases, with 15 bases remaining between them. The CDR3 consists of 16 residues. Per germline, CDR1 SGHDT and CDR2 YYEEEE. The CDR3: CASSLVGQSSTDTQYF. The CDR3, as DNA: TGTGCCAGCAGCCTCGTCGGACAGTCAAGCACAGATACGCAGTATTTT.

The CDR3 region is CASSPVTLAGGGEQFF. The CDR3 DNA sequence: TGTGCCAGCAGCCCAGTCACCCTAGCGGGGGGGGGTGAGCAGTTCTTC. This chain joins TRBV9 and TRBJ2-1; 12 nucleotides line up with TRBD2. The CDR3 totals 16 residues. Germline loops: CDR1 SGDLS, CDR2 YYNGEE. V dropped 4 bases and J dropped 9; count of bases not matched to a gene: 11.

This CDR3 reads CASSYSRVRELFF. As DNA, the CDR3 is TGTGCCAGCAGTTACTCGAGAGTCCGGGAGCTGTTTTTT. V gene TRBV6-5 combines with J gene TRBJ2-2; D gene unclear. Per the germline V gene, CDR1 is MNHEY and CDR2 is SVGAGI. The CDR3 has 13 residues. Trimming stripped 0 bases from V and 9 bases from J, with 8 bases between.

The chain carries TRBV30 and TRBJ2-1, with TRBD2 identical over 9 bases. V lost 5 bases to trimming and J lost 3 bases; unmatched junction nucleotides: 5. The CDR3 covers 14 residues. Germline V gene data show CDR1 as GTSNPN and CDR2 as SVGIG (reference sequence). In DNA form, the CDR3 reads TGTGCCTGGCTTAGCGGGAGTAGCTACAATGAGCAGTTCTTC. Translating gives CAWLSGSSYNEQFF.

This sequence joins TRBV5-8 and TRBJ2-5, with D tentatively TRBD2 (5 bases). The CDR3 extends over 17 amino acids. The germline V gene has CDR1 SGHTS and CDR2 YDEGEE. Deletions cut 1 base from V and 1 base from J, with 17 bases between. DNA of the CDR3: TGTGCCAGCAGCTTGATCGGTGATGCGCGGGCCCAAGAGACCCAGTACTTC. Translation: CASSLIGDARAQETQYF. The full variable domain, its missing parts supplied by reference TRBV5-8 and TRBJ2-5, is EAGVTQSPTHLIKTRGQQATLRCSPISGHTSVYWYQQALGLGLQFLLWYDEGEERNRGNFPPRFSGRQFPNYSSELNVNALELEDSALYLCASSLIGDARAQETQYFGPGTRLLVL.

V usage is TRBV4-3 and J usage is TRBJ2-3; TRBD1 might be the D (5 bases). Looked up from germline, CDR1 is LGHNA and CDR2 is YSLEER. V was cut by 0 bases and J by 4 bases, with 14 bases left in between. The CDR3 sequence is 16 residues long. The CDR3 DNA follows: TGCGCCAGCAGCCAAGAGAAGGTCAGGGCGGCAGATACGCAGTATTTT. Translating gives CASSQEKVRAADTQYF.

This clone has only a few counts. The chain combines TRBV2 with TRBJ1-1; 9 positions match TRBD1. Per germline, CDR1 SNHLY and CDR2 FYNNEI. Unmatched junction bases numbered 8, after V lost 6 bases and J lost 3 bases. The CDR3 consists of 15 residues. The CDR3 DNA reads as TGTGCCAGCAGAGCTGGGACAGGGTGGGACACTGAAGCTTTCTTT. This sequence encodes CASRAGTGWDTEAFF.